This TCR beta chain originates from a study of T cell changes during pregnancy in multiple sclerosis. Sequenced by immunoSEQ multiplex PCR; TCRdb stores in-frame clones only, minus some. The sample contains around 44,000 clones, about 92% of which appear only once. Germline V CDR1 and CDR2: KGHSH, LQKENI. The V gene lost 1 base and the J gene lost 5 bases, with 9 bases spanning the gap. The CDR3 extends over 14 amino acids. This sequence joins TRBV18 and TRBJ2-1; D not resolved. Specimen: peripheral blood. The origin of this receptor is a female donor with multiple sclerosis, enrolled in a pregnancy study. The CDR3, as DNA: TGTGCCAGCTCACCACGCGGAATAAACAATGAGCAGTTCTTC. Translating gives CASSPRGINNEQFF.